A single sample gave rise to the 25 T cell receptor beta chains below, sequenced in a study of response to subunit inactivated influenza vaccine. TCRdb re-derived calls from the RT-PCR reads in MiXCR, one entry per CDR3 protein. Altogether about 520,000 distinct CDR3 sequences are present, roughly 9.8% being singletons, with the ten largest covering about an eighth. The source material was PBMCs from blood, sampled roughly 45 days after vaccination. The receptors were sampled from a man aged 45 to 65 who received an inactivated influenza vaccine.

The sample holds a few counts of this clonotype. The chain employs TRBV24-1 and TRBJ2-1; weak D call: TRBD1 (6 bases). Trimming took off 4 bases at V and 7 bases at J, with 10 bases between the two ends. Germline-derived CDR1 and CDR2 are KGHDR and SFDVKD. This CDR3 has 13 residues. Written as DNA, the CDR3 is TGTGCCACCAGTGAATCGACAGGTAATGAGCAGTTCTTC. Encoded protein: CATSESTGNEQFF.

Written as DNA, the CDR3 is TGTGCCAGCAGCAGACTAGCGGGGGGCCTGGCCCCAGATACGCAGTATTTT. Its protein product is CASSRLAGGLAPDTQYF. J is TRBJ2-3 and V is TRBV21-1; the table names TRBD2, a call not compared with the DNA. TRBV21-1 corresponds to a pseudogene. The CDR3 covers 17 residues.

This clonotype turned up a few times. The V call is TRBV20-1, the J call TRBJ1-2; D gene unclear. The germline CDR1 and CDR2 sequences are DFQATT and SNEGSKA (reference sequence). The V end was cut by 5 bases, the J end by 3 bases, with 13 bases between. This CDR3 is built from 13 residues. The CDR3 nucleotides read TGCAGTGCTCCCCGGGCCGACGACTATGGCTACACCTTC. Its translation is CSAPRADDYGYTF.

This clonotype was detected a few times. The chain combines TRBV5-1 with TRBJ2-7, with 7 bases that match TRBD1. With V trimmed by 0 bases and J by 2 bases, 14 bases remained unmatched. Germline V CDR1 and CDR2: SGHRS, YFSETQ. The CDR3 sequence is 18 residues long. The CDR3 coding sequence is TGCGCCAGCAGCTTGGCCGCTCAAGGGGGCAGCGCCCCCTACGAGCAGTACTTC. Its translation: CASSLAAQGGSAPYEQYF.

This chain links TRBV6-5 with TRBJ2-7; D gene ambiguous. Per the germline V gene, CDR1 is MNHEY and CDR2 is SVGAGI. Trimming took off 8 bases at V and 6 bases at J, with 8 bases between the two ends. The CDR3 sequence is 10 residues long. The CDR3 loop reads CASGMREQYF. The CDR3 DNA follows: TGTGCCAGCGGTATGCGCGAGCAGTACTTC.

The chain carries TRBV7-8 and TRBJ2-1; 9 positions agree with TRBD1. The CDR3 covers 17 residues. Germline-derived CDR1 and CDR2 are SGHVS and FQNEAQ. V dropped 1 base and J dropped 4; count of bases not matched to a gene: 8. CDR3 residues: CASSLGPDRGKYNEQFF. In nucleotides, the CDR3 is TGTGCCAGCAGCTTAGGGCCCGACAGGGGGAAATACAATGAGCAGTTCTTC.

The chain joins TRBV25-1 to TRBJ1-5; the D gene is possibly TRBD1 (5 bases). The germline V gene encodes CDR1 MGHDK and CDR2 SYGVNS. Deletions cut 2 bases from V and 2 bases from J, with 7 bases between. CDR3 size: 14 residues. This CDR3 is CASSETGRNQPQHF. The CDR3 DNA is TGTGCCAGCAGTGAAACAGGCCGCAATCAGCCCCAGCATTTT. The variable domain in full, completed from reference TRBV25-1 and TRBJ1-5, reads EADIYQTPRYLVIGTGKKITLECSQTMGHDKMYWYQQDPGMELHLIHYSYGVNSTEKGDLSSESTVSRIRTEHFPLTLESARPSHTSQYLCASSETGRNQPQHFGDGTRLSIL.

This clonotype showed up many times. The genes are TRBV29-1 and TRBJ2-1; D is perhaps TRBD1 (5 bases). This CDR3 comprises 10 residues. V lost 6 bases and J 10 bases, leaving 10 bases between the germline ends. Germline loops: CDR1 SQVTM, CDR2 ANQGSEA. For the CDR3, the DNA is TGCAGCGTCCCAGGACAAGAGCAGTTCTTC. It is translated as CSVPGQEQFF.

The chain carries TRBV12-3 or TRBV12-4 and TRBJ1-2, with 11 nucleotides matching TRBD1. The CDR3 sequence is 17 residues long. The V segment lost 2 bases and the J segment 12 bases; nucleotides outside the gene matches: 17. In nucleotides, the CDR3 is TGTGCCAGCAGTTTAACATCCACTGGACAGGGGGCTTTCAAAAACACCTTC. This codes for CASSLTSTGQGAFKNTF.

This chain links TRBV7-2 with TRBJ2-7; no definite D call. CDR1 and CDR2 (germline): SGHTA, FQGNSA. The germline V and J ends were trimmed by 5 bases and 3 bases, with 11 bases remaining between them. The CDR3 is 13 amino acids. DNA for the CDR3: TGTGCCAGCAGCGTCCGGGCCATCTACGAGCAGTACTTC. This encodes CASSVRAIYEQYF.

CDR3 loop: CATSDLGDNEAFF. The CDR3, as DNA: TGTGCCACCAGTGATTTAGGGGACAATGAAGCTTTCTTT. The chain has TRBV24-1 and TRBJ1-1; tentatively, D is TRBD1 (6 bases). This CDR3 contains 13 residues. Trimming took 1 base from V and 7 from J, leaving 9 bases between them. The germline V gene encodes CDR1 KGHDR and CDR2 SFDVKD.

This chain links TRBV5-1 with TRBJ2-6, with no clear D. This CDR3 comprises 16 residues. Trimming removed 2 bases from V and 0 bases from J, with 9 bases in between. Germline V gene sequence: CDR1 SGHRS, CDR2 YFSETQ. The CDR3: CASSFLDGSGANVLTF. DNA for the CDR3: TGCGCCAGCAGCTTCTTGGACGGCTCTGGGGCCAACGTCCTGACTTTC.

This clonotype has only one observation. This chain joins TRBV9 and TRBJ2-1; D remains unclear. V was pared by 0 bases and J by 8 bases, with 9 bases between. The germline gives CDR1 SGDLS, CDR2 YYNGEE. The CDR3 sequence is 13 residues long. CDR3 nucleotides: TGTGCCAGCAGCGTAGGAATTTCCTATGAGCAGTTCTTC. It translates to CASSVGISYEQFF. Combining the CDR3 with reference TRBV9 and TRBJ2-1 gives the whole variable domain DSGVTQTPKHLITATGQRVTLRCSPRSGDLSVYWYQQSLDQGLQFLIQYYNGEERAKGNILERFSAQQFPDLHSELNLSSLELGDSALYFCASSVGISYEQFFGPGTRLTVL.

This clonotype has a handful of counts. The chain carries TRBV18 and TRBJ2-5; D might be TRBD2 (7 bases). The germline gives CDR1 KGHSH, CDR2 LQKENI. This CDR3 has 15 amino acids. Trimming stripped 0 bases from V and 5 bases from J, with 13 bases between. CDR3 in amino acids: CASSPPTGGRETQYF. The CDR3 DNA follows: TGTGCCAGCTCACCACCCACCGGGGGGCGTGAGACCCAGTACTTC. Filled out from reference TRBV18 and TRBJ2-5, the complete variable domain reads NAGVMQNPRHLVRRRGQEARLRCSPMKGHSHVYWYRQLPEEGLKFMVYLQKENIIDESGMPKERFSAEFPKEGPSILRIQQVVRGDSAAYFCASSPPTGGRETQYFGPGTRLLVL.

The rearrangement uses TRBV11-3 and TRBJ2-5, with a possible D match to TRBD2 (5 bases). The V end lost 0 bases, the J end lost 0 bases, and 8 bases lay between the germline ends. Germline CDR1 reads SGHNT; CDR2 reads YENEEA. The CDR3 has 15 residues. CDR3 residues: CASSLDGGYQETQYF. The CDR3 nucleotides read TGTGCCAGCAGCTTAGATGGAGGATACCAAGAGACCCAGTACTTC.

On this clonotype itself: This may stem from a read error, because a much larger clone lies one nucleotide away. The J gene is TRBJ2-3, the V gene TRBV20-1; D may be TRBD2 (6 bases). V was trimmed by 4 bases and J by 5 bases, leaving 16 bases between them. The CDR3 consists of 14 residues. Per the germline V gene, CDR1 is DFQATT and CDR2 is SNEGSKA (reference sequence). The CDR3 region has the DNA TGCAGTGCTATAGTGGCGGGATCTATAGATACGCAGTATTTT. This sequence encodes CSAIVAGSIDTQYF.

This clonotype was seen repeatedly, ten times or more. The chain is built from TRBV5-8 and TRBJ2-3, with D perhaps TRBD1 (5 bases). The V gene's germline CDR1 is SGHTS and CDR2 YDEGEE. The CDR3 has 14 amino acids. The germline V and J ends were trimmed by 4 bases and 4 bases, with 13 bases remaining between them. The CDR3 DNA sequence: TGTGCCAGCAGCGCCGGTGCAGGGCCAGATACGCAGTATTTT. Its translation is CASSAGAGPDTQYF.

This clonotype was counted a few times. The chain uses TRBV3-1 and TRBJ1-3; D gene unclear. The CDR3 runs 12 residues. The germline CDR1 and CDR2 sequences are LGHDT and YNNKEL (reference sequence). V was trimmed by 2 bases and J by 2 bases, leaving 1 base between them. CDR3 protein: CASSQPGNTIYF. The CDR3 DNA follows: TGTGCCAGCAGCCAACCTGGAAACACCATATATTTT.

V gene TRBV4-3 combines with J gene TRBJ1-4, with D uncertain. The V gene lost 0 bases and the J gene lost 4 bases, with 15 bases spanning the gap. CDR3 length: 17 residues. Germline values: CDR1 LGHNA, CDR2 YSLEER. CDR3 in amino acids: CASSQDGLTSFNEKLFF. For the CDR3, the DNA is TGCGCCAGCAGCCAAGATGGTCTGACAAGTTTTAATGAAAAACTGTTTTTT.

V and J are TRBV18 and TRBJ2-4; no definite D call. Trimming removed 3 bases from V and 0 bases from J, with 12 bases in between. Germline assignment: CDR1 KGHSH and CDR2 LQKENI. The CDR3 length is 16 residues. The CDR3 reads CASSPPNILAKNIQYF. In DNA form, the CDR3 reads TGTGCCAGCTCACCCCCGAACATTCTAGCCAAAAACATTCAGTACTTC.

This clonotype was seen ten or more times. The V and J genes are TRBV20-1 and TRBJ1-6; a weak D match, TRBD1 (5 bases). The germline CDR1 and CDR2 sequences are DFQATT and SNEGSKA (reference sequence). V lost 2 bases and J 8 bases, leaving 13 bases between the germline ends. The CDR3 has 14 amino acids. The CDR3 reads CSARRQNRDSPLHF. The CDR3 DNA is TGCAGTGCTAGAAGACAGAACAGAGATTCACCCCTCCACTTT.

This clonotype was observed a handful of times. This rearrangement joins TRBV5-5 to TRBJ2-5, with a weak D call TRBD2 (6 bases). This CDR3 comprises 14 residues. V was trimmed by 4 bases and J by 1 base, leaving 11 bases between them. Per germline, CDR1 SGHKS and CDR2 YYEKEE (reference sequence). CDR3 loop: CASSRRGSQETQYF. Written as DNA, the CDR3 is TGTGCCAGCAGCCGCCGGGGGAGCCAAGAGACCCAGTACTTC.

The chain uses TRBV10-3 and TRBJ2-2; TRBD1 matches at 7 bases. The CDR3 contains 14 residues. Losses at the gene ends were 8 bases for V and 9 bases for J; bases not matched to a gene: 12. Germline V gene sequence: CDR1 ENHRY, CDR2 SYGVKD. The CDR3 here is CAIAGTVGTRELFF. CDR3 nucleotide sequence: TGTGCCATCGCCGGGACAGTAGGGACCAGGGAGCTGTTTTTT.

This clonotype was seen at least ten times. The rearrangement links TRBV10-3 to TRBJ1-6; the D gene is possibly TRBD1 (6 bases). The CDR3 has 15 amino acids. Trimming stripped 4 bases from V and 9 bases from J, with 16 bases between. CDR1 and CDR2 (germline): ENHRY, SYGVKD. CDR3 nucleotides: TGTGCCATCAGTGCGTGGCAGGGAGGGGGTTCACCCCTCCACTTT. Amino acid sequence: CAISAWQGGGSPLHF.

A few counts support this clonotype. The chain uses TRBV6-6 and TRBJ2-7; D call uncertain. The ends were cut back, 6 bases at V and 2 bases at J, with 11 bases in the middle. The germline gives CDR1 MNHNY, CDR2 SVGAGI (reference sequence). The CDR3 has 13 amino acids. The CDR3 sequence: CASSRSEPYEQYF. The CDR3 coding sequence is TGTGCCAGCAGCCGGTCCGAGCCCTACGAGCAGTACTTC.